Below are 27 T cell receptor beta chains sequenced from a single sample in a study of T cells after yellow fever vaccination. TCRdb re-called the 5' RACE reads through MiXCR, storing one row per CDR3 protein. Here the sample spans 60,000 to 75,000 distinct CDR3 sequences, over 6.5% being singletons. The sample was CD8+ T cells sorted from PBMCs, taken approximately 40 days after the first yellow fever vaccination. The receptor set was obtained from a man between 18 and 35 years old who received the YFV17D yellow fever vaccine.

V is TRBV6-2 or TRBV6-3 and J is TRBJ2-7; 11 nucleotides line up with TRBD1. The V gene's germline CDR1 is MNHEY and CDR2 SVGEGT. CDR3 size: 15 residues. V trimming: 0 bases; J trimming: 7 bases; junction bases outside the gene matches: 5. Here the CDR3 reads CASSYSRDRGFEQYV. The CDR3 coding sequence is TGTGCCAGCAGTTACTCCCGGGACAGGGGGTTTGAGCAGTACGTC.

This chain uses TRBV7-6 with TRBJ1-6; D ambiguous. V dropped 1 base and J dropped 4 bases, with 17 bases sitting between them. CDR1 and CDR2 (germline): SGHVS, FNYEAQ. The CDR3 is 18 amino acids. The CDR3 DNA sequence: TGTGCCAGCAGCTTAGGACGTCGGGCCTCTGGGTATAATTCACCCCTCCACTTT. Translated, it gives CASSLGRRASGYNSPLHF.

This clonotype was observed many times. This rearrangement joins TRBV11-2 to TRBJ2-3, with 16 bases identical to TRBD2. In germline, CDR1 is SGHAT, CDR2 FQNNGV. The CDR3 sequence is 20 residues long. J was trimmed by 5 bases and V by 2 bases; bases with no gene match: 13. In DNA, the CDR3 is TGTGCCAGCAGCTTATTACCCCCCCCGGGACTAGCGGGGGGGAAAGATACGCAGTATTTT. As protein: CASSLLPPPGLAGGKDTQYF. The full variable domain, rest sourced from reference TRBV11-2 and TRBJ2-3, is EAGVAQSPRYKIIEKRQSVAFWCNPISGHATLYWYQQILGQGPKLLIQFQNNGVVDDSQLPKDRFSAERLKGVDSTLKIQPAKLEDSAVYLCASSLLPPPGLAGGKDTQYFGPGTRLTVL.

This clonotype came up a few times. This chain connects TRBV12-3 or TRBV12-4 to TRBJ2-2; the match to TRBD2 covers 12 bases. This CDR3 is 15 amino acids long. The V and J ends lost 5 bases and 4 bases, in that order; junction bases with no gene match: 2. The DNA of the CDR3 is TGTGCCAGCAGTGTACTAGCGGGGGGCACCGGGGAGCTGTTTTTT. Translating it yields CASSVLAGGTGELFF.

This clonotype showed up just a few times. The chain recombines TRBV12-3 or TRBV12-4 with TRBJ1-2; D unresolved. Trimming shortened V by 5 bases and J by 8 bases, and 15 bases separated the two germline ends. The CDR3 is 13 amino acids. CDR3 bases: TGTGCCAGCAGTCCAAAGGCCTCTCGCGGCTACACCTTC. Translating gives CASSPKASRGYTF.

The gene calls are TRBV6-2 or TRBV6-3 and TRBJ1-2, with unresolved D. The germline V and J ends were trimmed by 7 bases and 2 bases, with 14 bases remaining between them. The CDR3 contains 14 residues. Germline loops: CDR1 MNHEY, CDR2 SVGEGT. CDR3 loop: CASTPSSVNYGYTF. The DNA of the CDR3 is TGTGCCAGCACCCCTTCCTCTGTAAACTATGGCTACACCTTC.

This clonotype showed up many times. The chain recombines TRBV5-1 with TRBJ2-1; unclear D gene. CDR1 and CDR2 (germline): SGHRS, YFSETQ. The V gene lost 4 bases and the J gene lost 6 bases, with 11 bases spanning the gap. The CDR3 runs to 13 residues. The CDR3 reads CASSGVDPNEQFF. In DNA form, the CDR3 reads TGCGCCAGCAGCGGGGTGGATCCCAATGAGCAGTTCTTC. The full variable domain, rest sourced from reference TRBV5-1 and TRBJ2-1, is KAGVTQTPRYLIKTRGQQVTLSCSPISGHRSVSWYQQTPGQGLQFLFEYFSETQRNKGNFPGRFSGRQFSNSRSEMNVSTLELGDSALYLCASSGVDPNEQFFGPGTRLTVL.

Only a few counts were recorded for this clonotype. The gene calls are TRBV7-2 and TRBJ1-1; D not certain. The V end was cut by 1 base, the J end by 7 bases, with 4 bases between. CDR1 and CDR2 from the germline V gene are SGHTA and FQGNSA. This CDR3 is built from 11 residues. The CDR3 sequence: CASSLVHEAFF. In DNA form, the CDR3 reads TGTGCCAGCAGCTTAGTACATGAAGCTTTCTTT.

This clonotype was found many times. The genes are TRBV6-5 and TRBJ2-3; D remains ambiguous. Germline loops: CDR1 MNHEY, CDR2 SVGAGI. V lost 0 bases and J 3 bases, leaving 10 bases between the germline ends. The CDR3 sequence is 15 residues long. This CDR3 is CASSYSTPATDTQYF. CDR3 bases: TGTGCCAGCAGTTACTCGACTCCGGCGACAGATACGCAGTATTTT.

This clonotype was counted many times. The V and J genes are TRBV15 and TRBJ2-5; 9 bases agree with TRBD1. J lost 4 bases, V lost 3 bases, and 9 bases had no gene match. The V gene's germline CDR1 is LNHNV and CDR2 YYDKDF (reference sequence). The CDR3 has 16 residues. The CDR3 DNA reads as TGTGCCACCAGCAGTCCGGGACAGGGTCTATCAGAGACCCAGTACTTC. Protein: CATSSPGQGLSETQYF.

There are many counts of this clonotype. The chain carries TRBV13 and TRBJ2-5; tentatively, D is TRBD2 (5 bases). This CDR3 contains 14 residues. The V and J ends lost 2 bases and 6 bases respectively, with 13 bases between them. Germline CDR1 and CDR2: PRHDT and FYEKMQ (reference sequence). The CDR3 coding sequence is TGTGCCAGCAGCTTACCGCTAGCTGAACAGACCCAGTACTTC. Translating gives CASSLPLAEQTQYF.

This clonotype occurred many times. The CDR3, as DNA: TGTGCCATCAGTGAGCAGCGGGGGAACACAGATACGCAGTATTTT. This encodes CAISEQRGNTDTQYF. The chain links TRBV10-3 to TRBJ2-3, with TRBD2 matching over 8 bases. The trim removed 2 bases at V and 2 bases at J, leaving 3 bases unmatched. The CDR3 totals 15 residues. Germline lookup yields CDR1 ENHRY and CDR2 SYGVKD.

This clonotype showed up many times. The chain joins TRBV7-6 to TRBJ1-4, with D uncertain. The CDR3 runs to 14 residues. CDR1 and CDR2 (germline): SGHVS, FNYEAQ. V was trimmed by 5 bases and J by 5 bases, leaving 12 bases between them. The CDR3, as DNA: TGTGCCAGCAGCCGCGGGCCGGGGAATGAAAAACTGTTTTTT. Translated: CASSRGPGNEKLFF.

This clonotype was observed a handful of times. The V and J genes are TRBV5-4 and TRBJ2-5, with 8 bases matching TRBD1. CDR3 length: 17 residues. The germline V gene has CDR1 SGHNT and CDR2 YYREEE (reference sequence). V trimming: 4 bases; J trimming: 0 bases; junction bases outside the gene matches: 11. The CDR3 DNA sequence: TGTGCCAGCAGCCAATCGTTATTGACAGGGGACCAAGAGACCCAGTACTTC. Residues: CASSQSLLTGDQETQYF.

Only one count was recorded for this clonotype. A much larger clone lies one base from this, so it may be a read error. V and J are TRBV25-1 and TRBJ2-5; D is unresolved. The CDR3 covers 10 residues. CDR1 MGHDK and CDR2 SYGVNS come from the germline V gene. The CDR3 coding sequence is TGTGCCAGCGGTCAAGGGACCCAGTACTTC. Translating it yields CASGQGTQYF.

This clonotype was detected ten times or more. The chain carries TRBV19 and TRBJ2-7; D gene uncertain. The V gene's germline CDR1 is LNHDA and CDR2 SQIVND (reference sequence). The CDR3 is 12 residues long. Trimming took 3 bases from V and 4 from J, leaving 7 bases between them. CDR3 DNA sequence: TGTGCCAGTAGTATCGGACCTTACGAGCAGTACTTC. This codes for CASSIGPYEQYF.

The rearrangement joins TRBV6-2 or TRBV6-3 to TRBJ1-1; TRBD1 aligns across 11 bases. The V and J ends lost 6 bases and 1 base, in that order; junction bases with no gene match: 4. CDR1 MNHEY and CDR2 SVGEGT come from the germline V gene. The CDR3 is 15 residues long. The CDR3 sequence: CASRPDRGRNTEAFF. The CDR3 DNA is TGTGCCAGCAGACCGGACAGGGGGCGGAACACTGAAGCTTTCTTT.

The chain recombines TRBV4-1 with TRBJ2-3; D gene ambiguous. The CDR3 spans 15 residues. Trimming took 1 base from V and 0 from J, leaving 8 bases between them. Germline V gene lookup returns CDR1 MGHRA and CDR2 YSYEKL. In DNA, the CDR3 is TGCGCCAGCAGCCAAGTAAGAGAAAGCACAGATACGCAGTATTTT. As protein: CASSQVRESTDTQYF.

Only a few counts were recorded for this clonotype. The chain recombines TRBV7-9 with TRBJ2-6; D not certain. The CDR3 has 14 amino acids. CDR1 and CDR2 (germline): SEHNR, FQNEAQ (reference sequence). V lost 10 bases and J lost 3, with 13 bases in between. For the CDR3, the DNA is TGTGCCATTATGGATGGAAGTGGGGCCAACGTCCTGACTTTC. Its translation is CAIMDGSGANVLTF.

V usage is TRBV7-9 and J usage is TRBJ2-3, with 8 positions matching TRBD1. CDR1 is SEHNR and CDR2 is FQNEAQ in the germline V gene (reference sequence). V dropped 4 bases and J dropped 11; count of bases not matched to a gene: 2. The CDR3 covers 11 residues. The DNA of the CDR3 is TGTGCCAGCAGCTCACAGGGGGGGCAGTATTTT. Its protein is CASSSQGGQYF. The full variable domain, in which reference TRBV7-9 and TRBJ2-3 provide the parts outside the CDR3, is DTGVSQNPRHKITKRGQNVTFRCDPISEHNRLYWYRQTLGQGPEFLTYFQNEAQLEKSRLLSDRFSAERPKGSFSTLEIQRTEQGDSAMYLCASSSQGGQYFGPGTRLTVL.

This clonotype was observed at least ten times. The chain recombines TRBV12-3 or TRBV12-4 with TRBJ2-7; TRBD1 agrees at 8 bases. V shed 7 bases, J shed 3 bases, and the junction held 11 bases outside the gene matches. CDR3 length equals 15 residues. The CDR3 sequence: CASTQTGTGLYEQYF. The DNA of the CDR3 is TGTGCCAGCACTCAAACTGGGACAGGACTCTACGAGCAGTACTTC.

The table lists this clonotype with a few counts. The CDR3: CASSWLLQGADTQYF. The CDR3 region has the DNA TGTGCCAGCAGCTGGCTGTTGCAGGGAGCAGATACGCAGTATTTT. The chain is built from TRBV7-9 and TRBJ2-3, with D possibly being TRBD1 or TRBD2 (5 bases each). Germline values: CDR1 SEHNR, CDR2 FQNEAQ (reference sequence). Trimming left V 4 bases short and J 4 bases short, with 15 bases between. The CDR3 has 15 residues.

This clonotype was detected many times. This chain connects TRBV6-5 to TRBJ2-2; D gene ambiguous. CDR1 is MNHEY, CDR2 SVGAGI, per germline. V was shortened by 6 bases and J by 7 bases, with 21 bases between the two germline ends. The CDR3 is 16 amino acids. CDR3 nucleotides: TGTGCCAGCAGGCCTGGATCTCCACCAACAGTCGGGGAGCTGTTTTTT. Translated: CASRPGSPPTVGELFF.

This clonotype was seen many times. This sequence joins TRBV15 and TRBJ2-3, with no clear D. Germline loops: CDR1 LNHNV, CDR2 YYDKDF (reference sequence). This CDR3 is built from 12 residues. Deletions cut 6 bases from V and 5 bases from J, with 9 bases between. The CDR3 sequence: CATRGFLDTQYF. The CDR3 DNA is TGTGCCACCAGGGGGTTTCTAGATACGCAGTATTTT.

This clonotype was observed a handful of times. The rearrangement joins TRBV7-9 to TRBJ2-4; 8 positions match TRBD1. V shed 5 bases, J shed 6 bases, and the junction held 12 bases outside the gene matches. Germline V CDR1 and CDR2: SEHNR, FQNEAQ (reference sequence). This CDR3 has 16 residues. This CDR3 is CASSHGTGSVRNIQYF. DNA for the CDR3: TGTGCCAGCAGCCATGGGACAGGCTCGGTGAGAAACATTCAGTACTTC.

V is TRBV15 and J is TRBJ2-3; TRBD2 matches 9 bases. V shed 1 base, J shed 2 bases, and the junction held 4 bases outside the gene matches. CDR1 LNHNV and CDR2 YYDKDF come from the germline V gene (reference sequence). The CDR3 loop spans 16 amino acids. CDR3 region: CATSRALAGITDTQYF. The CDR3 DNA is TGTGCCACCAGCAGAGCGCTAGCGGGGATCACAGATACGCAGTATTTT.

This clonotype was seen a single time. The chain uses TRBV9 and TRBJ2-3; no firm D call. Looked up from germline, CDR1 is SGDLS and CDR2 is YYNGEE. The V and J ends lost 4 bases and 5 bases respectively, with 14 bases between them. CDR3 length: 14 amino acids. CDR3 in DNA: TGTGCCAGCAGCCTTGCCTGGACGAAAGATACGCAGTATTTT. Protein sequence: CASSLAWTKDTQYF.